A single T cell receptor beta chain is shown here with its context. Its antigen remains unknown. This specimen comes from a study of cytomegalovirus exposure and HLA in healthy donors. All donors participated as healthy donors of bone marrow. The PCR had 60 Vbeta and 13 Jbeta primers. Some clones are missing from TCRdb's copy, which holds only in-frame ones; the method was immunoSEQ multiplex PCR. The table records 110,000 to 150,000 clones, about 72% of them present only once. Study-level results: Later analysis suggested most CMV-associated TCR beta chains were HLA-restricted.

The sequence derives from a man between 60 and 75 years old in good health and CMV-seronegative. Sequencing used PBMCs.

CDR3 sequence: CASSQIAGTEAFF. CDR3 bases: TGTGCCAGCAGCCAAATTGCAGGCACTGAAGCTTTCTTT. J is TRBJ1-1 and V is TRBV7-9; the D is unclear. Germline-derived CDR1 and CDR2 are SEHNR and FQNEAQ (reference sequence). With 5 bases removed from V and 4 bases from J, the gap between germline ends came to 11 bases. The CDR3 covers 13 residues.